This entry describes one T cell receptor beta chain. This record comes from a study of blood T cell repertoires in COVID-19. Overall study: Specimens from acute and convalescent COVID-19 originated in the United States, Italy and Spain.

Participant ages covered roughly 18 to 89 years across around 25 US areas. Cohort allocation depended upon clinical history that participants reported. In the original processing: By means of reference gene primer amplification, nucleated cell counts were estimated. Measured with immunoSEQ multiplex PCR; TCRdb has only the in-frame clones, and not every one. The D gene and trimming were derived from the DNA, and the V and J assignments and clone size from that table. Here the sample spans fewer than 250,000 clones, approximately 88% being singletons. This CDR3 comprises 15 residues. V was cut by 5 bases and J by 7 bases, with 18 bases left in between. Germline V lookup: CDR1 SEHNR, CDR2 FQNEAQ (reference sequence).

The chain recombines TRBV7-9 with TRBJ2-1, with a weak D call TRBD1 (5 bases). This sequence originates from a woman aged 25 to 39 with acute COVID-19. Sequencing was performed on PBMCs or T cells enriched from blood (not recorded which). The CDR3 region is CASSQHWGKGNEQFF. The CDR3, as DNA: TGTGCCAGCAGCCAGCATTGGGGCAAGGGGAATGAGCAGTTCTTC.